This T cell receptor (beta chain) stems from a study of blood T cell repertoires in COVID-19. Overall study: T cells, B-cell-depleted T cells, or PBMCs supplied cDNA or gDNA.

V gave up 5 bases and J gave up 5 bases; unmatched junction bases: 4. In germline, CDR1 is MNHEY, CDR2 SVGAGI. The CDR3 extends over 15 amino acids. Only in-frame clones appear in the TCRdb table, and some are missing; sequencing was by immunoSEQ multiplex PCR. This table has about 160,000 clones, 85% appearing once. This chain links TRBV6-5 with TRBJ2-2; 11 bases are a match to TRBD2. The origin of this receptor is a woman in her 50s with COVID-19, enrolled during active disease. Sample: peripheral blood. The CDR3 is CASSTSGGGTGELFF. Here the CDR3 DNA reads TGTGCCAGCAGTACTAGCGGGGGTGGTACCGGGGAGCTGTTTTTT.